Below, 13 T cell receptor beta chains from the same sample are listed, as sequenced in a study of shared clonotypes between healthy human individuals. Only in-frame clones appear in the TCRdb table, and some are missing; sequencing was by immunoSEQ multiplex PCR. This sample yields about 1.5 million clones, of which around 95% are seen a single time; roughly 1.2% belongs to the top ten. Sequencing was carried out using naive CD4+ T cells sorted from blood. Subset noted: CD45RA+ positively selected. The receptors stem from a man aged 25-40 years in good health.

J is TRBJ1-1 and V is TRBV9, with 8 bases matching TRBD1. V gave up 4 bases and J gave up 5 bases; unmatched junction bases: 4. Per germline, CDR1 SGDLS and CDR2 YYNGEE. The CDR3 is 13 residues long. CDR3 sequence reads: CASSFDRGTEAFF. The DNA of the CDR3 is TGTGCCAGCAGCTTCGACAGGGGTACTGAAGCTTTCTTT.

The rearrangement joins TRBV9 to TRBJ2-2; D is possibly TRBD1 (6 bases). There are 14 residues in the CDR3. V shed 3 bases and J shed 8 bases, with 14 bases lying between them. CDR1 and CDR2 (germline): SGDLS, YYNGEE. The chain's CDR3 is CASSASPRGGELFF. CDR3 nucleotides: TGTGCCAGCAGCGCGAGCCCTAGGGGGGGGGAGCTGTTTTTT.

The V gene is TRBV7-6, the J gene TRBJ2-1; D is undetermined. The CDR3 sequence is 16 residues long. In germline, CDR1 is SGHVS, CDR2 FNYEAQ. The V end was cut by 3 bases, the J end by 1 base, with 13 bases between. The CDR3 DNA is TGTGCCAGCAGCTTCTACTCGTGGGAATCCTACAATGAGCAGTTCTTC. This codes for CASSFYSWESYNEQFF.

V usage is TRBV4-1 and J usage is TRBJ2-1, with no clear D. This CDR3 has 15 residues. V lost 4 bases, J lost 0 bases, and 10 bases lay in between. CDR1 is MGHRA, CDR2 YSYEKL, per germline. The DNA of the CDR3 is TGCGCCAGCAGCCCCCTTTGGAGCTCCTACAATGAGCAGTTCTTC. Its translation is CASSPLWSSYNEQFF.

The gene calls are TRBV5-4 and TRBJ1-1; D remains ambiguous. The germline V gene has CDR1 SGHNT and CDR2 YYREEE (reference sequence). The CDR3 is 15 residues long. V was trimmed by 1 base and J by 0 bases, leaving 10 bases between them. The CDR3 DNA reads as TGTGCCAGCAGCTTGAGTAGACCCCTGAACACTGAAGCTTTCTTT. Amino acids: CASSLSRPLNTEAFF. Complete variable domain (other parts from reference TRBV5-4 and TRBJ1-1): ETGVTQSPTHLIKTRGQQVTLRCSSQSGHNTVSWYQQALGQGPQFIFQYYREEENGRGNFPPRFSGLQFPNYSSELNVNALELDDSALYLCASSLSRPLNTEAFFGQGTRLTVV.

This chain joins TRBV28 and TRBJ2-1; D gene uncertain. Trimming took 5 bases from V and 4 from J, leaving 15 bases between them. This CDR3 region has 15 residues. In germline, CDR1 is MDHEN, CDR2 SYDVKM. The CDR3: CASSTLMSHYNEQFF. The DNA of the CDR3 is TGTGCCAGCAGTACCCTAATGAGCCATTACAATGAGCAGTTCTTC.

Only a few counts were recorded for this clone. V is TRBV21-1 and J is TRBJ1-2. TRBV21-1 is classified as a pseudogene. This CDR3 contains 10 residues. Here the CDR3 reads CAPLCYGYTF. The CDR3 DNA is TGTGCTCCACTGTGCTATGGCTACACCTTC.

J is TRBJ2-5 and V is TRBV4-2; 16 nucleotides align to TRBD2. The J segment lost 1 base and the V segment lost 3 bases, leaving 2 bases of the junction unmatched. Germline CDR1 reads LGHNA; CDR2 reads YNFKEQ. This CDR3 is 17 amino acids long. The CDR3 nucleotides are TGTGCCAGCAGCCAGGGGACTAGCGGGAGGGCCCAAGAGACCCAGTACTTC. Its translation: CASSQGTSGRAQETQYF.

This chain connects TRBV5-1 to TRBJ1-5; D remains unclear. The CDR3 extends over 16 amino acids. Germline CDR1 SGHRS, CDR2 YFSETQ. The V and J ends lost 0 bases and 5 bases respectively, with 15 bases between them. Here the CDR3 DNA reads TGCGCCAGCAGCTTGGGCGGGATTGTCGGCGATCAGCCCCAGCATTTT. It yields the protein CASSLGGIVGDQPQHF.

The CDR3 loop reads CASSPKSGSGYNEQFF. CDR3 coding DNA: TGTGCCAGCTCACCCAAAAGCGGGAGTGGCTACAATGAGCAGTTCTTC. The chain links TRBV18 to TRBJ2-1; 8 bases align to TRBD2. The J segment lost 3 bases and the V segment lost 3 bases, leaving 7 bases of the junction unmatched. CDR3 size: 16 residues. Germline CDR1 and CDR2: KGHSH and LQKENI.

The rearrangement links TRBV28 to TRBJ2-5; TRBD2 aligns across 16 bases. Per the germline V gene, CDR1 is MDHEN and CDR2 is SYDVKM. Germline trimming cut 8 bases from V and 5 bases from J; bases unmatched to any gene: 8. The CDR3 is 16 amino acids. The CDR3 sequence: CASPGLAGGPGETQYF. The CDR3 nucleotides are TGTGCCAGCCCGGGACTAGCGGGAGGGCCTGGCGAGACCCAGTACTTC.

Note on this clone: Other nucleotide sequences in the sample specify the same CDR3. This sequence joins TRBV20-1 and TRBJ1-1; D gene ambiguous. Germline values: CDR1 DFQATT, CDR2 SNEGSKA (reference sequence). Trimming pared 1 base from V and 10 bases from J, leaving 1 base between. This CDR3 is 8 amino acids long. CDR3 nucleotide sequence: TGCAGTGCTAGAGGAGCTTTCTTT. As protein: CSARGAFF.

V usage is TRBV19 and J usage is TRBJ1-5; D remains ambiguous. The CDR3 consists of 12 residues. V was trimmed by 10 bases and J by 5 bases, leaving 12 bases between them. Germline CDR1 reads LNHDA; CDR2 reads SQIVND (reference sequence). DNA of the CDR3: TGTGCCACCGAGGACGGACATCAGCCCCAGCATTTT. This sequence encodes CATEDGHQPQHF.